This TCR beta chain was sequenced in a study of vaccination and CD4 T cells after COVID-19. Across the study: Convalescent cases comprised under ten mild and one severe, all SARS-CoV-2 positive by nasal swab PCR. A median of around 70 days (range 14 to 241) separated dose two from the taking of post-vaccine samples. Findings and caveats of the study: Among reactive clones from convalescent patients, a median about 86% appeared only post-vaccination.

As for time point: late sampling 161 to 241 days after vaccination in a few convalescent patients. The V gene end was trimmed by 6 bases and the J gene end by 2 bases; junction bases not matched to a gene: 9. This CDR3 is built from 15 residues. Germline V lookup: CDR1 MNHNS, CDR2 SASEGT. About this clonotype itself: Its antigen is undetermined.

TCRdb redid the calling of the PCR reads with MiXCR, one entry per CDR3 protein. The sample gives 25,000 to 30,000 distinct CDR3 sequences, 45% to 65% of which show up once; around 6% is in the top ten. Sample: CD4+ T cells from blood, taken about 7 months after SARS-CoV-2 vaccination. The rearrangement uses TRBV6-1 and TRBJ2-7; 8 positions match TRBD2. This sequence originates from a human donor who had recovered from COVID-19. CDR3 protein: CASSTRGRQTYEQYF. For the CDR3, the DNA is TGTGCCAGCAGCACCCGCGGGAGGCAAACCTACGAGCAGTACTTC.